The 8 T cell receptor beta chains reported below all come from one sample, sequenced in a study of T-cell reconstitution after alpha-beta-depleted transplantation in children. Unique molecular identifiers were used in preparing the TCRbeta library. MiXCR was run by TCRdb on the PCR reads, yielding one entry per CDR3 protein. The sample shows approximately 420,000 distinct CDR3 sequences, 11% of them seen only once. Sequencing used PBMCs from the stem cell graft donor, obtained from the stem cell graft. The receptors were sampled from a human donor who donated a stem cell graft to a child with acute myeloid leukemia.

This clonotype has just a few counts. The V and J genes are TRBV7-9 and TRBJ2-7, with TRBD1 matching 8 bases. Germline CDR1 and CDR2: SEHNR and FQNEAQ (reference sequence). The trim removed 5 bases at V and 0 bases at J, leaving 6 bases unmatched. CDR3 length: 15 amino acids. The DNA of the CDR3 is TGTGCCAGCAGCGACAGGGGAAGGGGCTCCTACGAGCAGTACTTC. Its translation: CASSDRGRGSYEQYF.

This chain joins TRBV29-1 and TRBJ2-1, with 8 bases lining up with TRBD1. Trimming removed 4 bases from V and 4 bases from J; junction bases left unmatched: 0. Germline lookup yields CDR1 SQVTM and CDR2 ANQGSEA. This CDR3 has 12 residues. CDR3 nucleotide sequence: TGCAGCGTTGGGGACAGGTACAATGAGCAGTTCTTC. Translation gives CSVGDRYNEQFF.

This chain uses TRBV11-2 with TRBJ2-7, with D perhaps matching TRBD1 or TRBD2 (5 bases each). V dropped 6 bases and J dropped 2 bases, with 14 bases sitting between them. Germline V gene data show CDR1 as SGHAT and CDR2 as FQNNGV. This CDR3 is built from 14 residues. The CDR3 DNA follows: TGTGCCAGCAGGAGGGGTTTTGGGGCCTACGAGCAGTACTTC. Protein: CASRRGFGAYEQYF.

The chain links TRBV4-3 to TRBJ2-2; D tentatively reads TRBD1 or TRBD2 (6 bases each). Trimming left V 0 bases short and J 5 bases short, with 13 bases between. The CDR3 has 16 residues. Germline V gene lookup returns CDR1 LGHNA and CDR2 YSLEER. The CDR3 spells CASSQEGGRGTGELFF. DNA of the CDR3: TGCGCCAGCAGCCAAGAAGGGGGGCGAGGGACCGGGGAGCTGTTTTTT.

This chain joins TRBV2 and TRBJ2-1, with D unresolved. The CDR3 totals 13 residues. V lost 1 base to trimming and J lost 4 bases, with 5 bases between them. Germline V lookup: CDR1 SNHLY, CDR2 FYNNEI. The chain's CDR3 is CASSEGTYNEQFF. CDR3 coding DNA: TGTGCCAGCAGTGAAGGTACTTACAATGAGCAGTTCTTC.

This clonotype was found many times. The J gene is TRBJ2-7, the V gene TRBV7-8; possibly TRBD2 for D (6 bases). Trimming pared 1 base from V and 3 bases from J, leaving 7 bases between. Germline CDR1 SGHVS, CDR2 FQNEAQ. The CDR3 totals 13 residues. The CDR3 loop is CASSLGRVYEQYV. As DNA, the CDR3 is TGTGCCAGCAGCTTAGGGAGGGTCTACGAGCAGTACGTC.

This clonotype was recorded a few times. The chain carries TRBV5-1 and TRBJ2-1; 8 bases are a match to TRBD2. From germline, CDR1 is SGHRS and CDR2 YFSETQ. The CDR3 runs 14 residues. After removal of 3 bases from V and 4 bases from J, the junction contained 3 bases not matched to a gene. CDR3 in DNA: TGCGCCAGCAGCTGGCGGGAGGCGTACAATGAGCAGTTCTTC. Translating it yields CASSWREAYNEQFF.

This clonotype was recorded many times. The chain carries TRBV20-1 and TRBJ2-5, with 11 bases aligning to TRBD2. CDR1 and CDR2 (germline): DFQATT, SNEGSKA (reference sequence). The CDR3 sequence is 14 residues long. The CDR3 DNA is TGCAGGGCCTTTAGCGGGGGGGTTGGGGAGACCCAGTACTTC. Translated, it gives CRAFSGGVGETQYF.